One and the same sample provided the 18 T cell receptor beta chains below, sequenced in a study of blood T cell repertoires in COVID-19. TCRdb keeps only in-frame clones here, not all; method: immunoSEQ multiplex PCR. The sample has a few hundred thousand clones, approximately 89% seen once. Material: peripheral blood. The source is a woman aged 50 to 60 with acute or convalescent COVID-19.

V and J are TRBV28 and TRBJ1-1; 9 positions agree with TRBD1. V gave up 6 bases and J gave up 3 bases; unmatched junction bases: 8. Germline CDR1 is MDHEN and CDR2 is SYDVKM. This CDR3 has 15 residues. As DNA, the CDR3 is TGTGCCAGCAGGGGAACAGGGGGCCTGGACACTGAAGCTTTCTTT. Its protein is CASRGTGGLDTEAFF.

The genes are TRBV29-1 and TRBJ1-1; possible D gene TRBD1, 5 bases. CDR1 and CDR2 (germline): SQVTM, ANQGSEA. Between the trimmed V and J ends, which lost 4 bases and 4 bases, there was a span of 16 bases. This CDR3 has 14 amino acids. In DNA, the CDR3 is TGCAGCGTTGTACCCTCTTCAGGGATCACTGAAGCTTTCTTT. This encodes CSVVPSSGITEAFF.

This chain joins TRBV24-1 and TRBJ2-3, with 7 bases identical to TRBD1. Trimming at V came to 1 base and at J to 4 bases, leaving 10 bases not matched to a gene. The germline V gene encodes CDR1 KGHDR and CDR2 SFDVKD. The CDR3 is made up of 17 amino acids. The CDR3 here is CATSDLSPGTDPDTQYF. The CDR3, as DNA: TGTGCCACCAGTGATTTATCCCCCGGGACAGATCCAGATACGCAGTATTTT.

This chain links TRBV7-9 with TRBJ1-1; 8 bases line up with TRBD1. The CDR3 runs to 14 residues. The V segment lost 6 bases and the J segment 4 bases; nucleotides outside the gene matches: 7. CDR1 is SEHNR, CDR2 FQNEAQ, per germline (reference sequence). CDR3 sequence: CASRPQGGITEAFF. CDR3 sequence (DNA): TGTGCCAGCAGGCCACAGGGGGGCATCACTGAAGCTTTCTTT.

In its sample, this clone was seen once. The chain employs TRBV4-2 and TRBJ2-1; 7 positions match TRBD2. The CDR3 is 17 amino acids. Germline trimming cut 0 bases from V and 4 bases from J; bases unmatched to any gene: 9. Germline V gene sequence: CDR1 LGHNA, CDR2 YNFKEQ. The CDR3 nucleotides read TGTGCCAGCAGCCAAGATGTAGGCGGGAGTGGGTACAATGAGCAGTTCTTC. Its translation: CASSQDVGGSGYNEQFF.

This clone was seen more than once but under ten times. The rearrangement joins TRBV10-1 to TRBJ2-7, with TRBD1 matching over 10 bases. CDR1 and CDR2 from the germline V gene are WNHNN and SYGVQD (reference sequence). V shed 2 bases, J shed 0 bases, and the junction held 16 bases outside the gene matches. The CDR3 runs to 20 residues. As DNA, the CDR3 is TGCGCCAGCAGTGAGAACGGGACAGGGGCCCCCCCTCTCTTCTCCTACGAGCAGTACTTC. Translation gives CASSENGTGAPPLFSYEQYF.

This chain connects TRBV24-1 to TRBJ2-7, with 8 bases that match TRBD1. The trim removed 3 bases at V and 7 bases at J, leaving 7 bases unmatched. The CDR3 spans 14 residues. In germline, CDR1 is KGHDR, CDR2 SFDVKD. CDR3 sequence: CATSDGDRFREQYF. The CDR3 DNA follows: TGTGCCACCAGTGATGGGGACAGGTTTCGGGAGCAGTACTTC.

The chain uses TRBV2 and TRBJ1-4; TRBD1 aligns across 8 bases. This CDR3 is built from 14 residues. Per germline, CDR1 SNHLY and CDR2 FYNNEI. The V gene end was trimmed by 6 bases and the J gene end by 11 bases; junction bases not matched to a gene: 11. As DNA, the CDR3 is TGTGCCAGCAGCAAAGACAGGGGAGGAACGAAACTGTTTTTT. It yields the protein CASSKDRGGTKLFF.

The chain recombines TRBV7-9 with TRBJ1-2; 9 positions agree with TRBD1. The V and J ends lost 4 bases and 4 bases, in that order; junction bases with no gene match: 7. Germline V lookup: CDR1 SEHNR, CDR2 FQNEAQ (reference sequence). The CDR3 is made up of 15 amino acids. CDR3 DNA sequence: TGTGCCAGCAGCTCGGCCGGGACAGGGACCTATGGCTACACCTTC. Its protein product is CASSSAGTGTYGYTF.

This chain connects TRBV28 to TRBJ2-4; D might be TRBD1 (6 bases). The CDR3 is 15 amino acids. Germline V gene sequence: CDR1 MDHEN, CDR2 SYDVKM. The V and J ends lost 10 bases and 0 bases respectively, with 16 bases between them. The CDR3 region has the DNA TGTGCCACCAGGGGAAAGGGGATAGCCAAAAACATTCAGTACTTC. Translated: CATRGKGIAKNIQYF.

This rearrangement joins TRBV10-3 to TRBJ2-1; weak D call: TRBD2 (7 bases). The germline V and J ends were trimmed by 6 bases and 5 bases, with 14 bases remaining between them. The CDR3 has 14 amino acids. Germline values: CDR1 ENHRY, CDR2 SYGVKD. CDR3 nucleotide sequence: TGTGCCATCAGCCGGGGGGCGAATAACAATGAGCAGTTCTTC. This translates into CAISRGANNNEQFF.

The chain carries TRBV27 and TRBJ2-7, with D perhaps matching TRBD2 (6 bases). Germline lookup yields CDR1 MNHEY and CDR2 SMNVEV (reference sequence). V was pared by 3 bases and J by 0 bases, with 12 bases between. The CDR3 spans 15 residues. The CDR3 sequence is CASSFSSGFSYEQYF. CDR3 in DNA: TGTGCCAGCAGTTTTTCAAGCGGGTTCTCCTACGAGCAGTACTTC.

This rearrangement joins TRBV2 to TRBJ2-5; 11 bases agree with TRBD2. Germline V gives CDR1 SNHLY, CDR2 FYNNEI. The CDR3 has 16 residues. V was pared by 5 bases and J by 5 bases, with 10 bases of the junction left unmatched. The chain's CDR3 is CASSLIAGGPGETQYF. The CDR3 DNA reads as TGTGCCAGCAGTCTGATAGCGGGAGGGCCGGGGGAGACCCAGTACTTC.

This sequence joins TRBV10-2 and TRBJ1-3; 8 bases map to TRBD1. With V trimmed by 6 bases and J by 3 bases, 7 bases remained unmatched. The CDR3 contains 15 residues. Germline V gene sequence: CDR1 WSHSY, CDR2 SAAADI. CDR3 bases: TGCGCCAGCAGGTCCCCGGACAGGGTTGGAAACACCATATATTTT. Encoded protein: CASRSPDRVGNTIYF.

The chain employs TRBV6-6 and TRBJ2-7; 8 positions match TRBD1. V trimming: 5 bases; J trimming: 2 bases; junction bases outside the gene matches: 14. CDR1 is MNHNY, CDR2 SVGAGI, per germline (reference sequence). The CDR3 has 17 residues. The CDR3 DNA follows: TGTGCCAGCAGTCCCCTCCACACCGGGACAGGCACCTACGAGCAGTACTTC. Its protein product is CASSPLHTGTGTYEQYF.

The chain carries TRBV28 and TRBJ1-1, with D possibly matching TRBD1 (5 bases). With 1 base removed from V and 4 bases from J, the gap between germline ends came to 7 bases. The V gene's germline CDR1 is MDHEN and CDR2 SYDVKM. There are 13 residues in the CDR3. CDR3 residues: CASSLYGATEAFF. CDR3 in DNA: TGTGCCAGCAGTTTATATGGGGCCACTGAAGCTTTCTTT.

This chain links TRBV7-9 with TRBJ1-6, with 8 bases fitting TRBD1. After removal of 5 bases from V and 7 bases from J, the junction contained 10 bases not matched to a gene. The CDR3 runs to 16 residues. Germline assignment: CDR1 SEHNR and CDR2 FQNEAQ (reference sequence). The CDR3 loop reads CASSPPTGALNSPLHF. The CDR3 DNA reads as TGTGCCAGCAGCCCACCGACAGGGGCCCTAAATTCACCCCTCCACTTT.

The chain links TRBV3-1 (or the pseudogene TRBV3-2) to TRBJ2-7; 15 nucleotides match TRBD2. V was pared by 3 bases and J by 6 bases, with 0 bases of the junction left unmatched. Germline CDR1 LGHDT, CDR2 YNNKEL (reference sequence). The CDR3 covers 14 residues. This CDR3 reads CASSQGLAGGEQYF. CDR3 nucleotides: TGTGCCAGCAGCCAGGGACTAGCGGGGGGCGAGCAGTACTTC.